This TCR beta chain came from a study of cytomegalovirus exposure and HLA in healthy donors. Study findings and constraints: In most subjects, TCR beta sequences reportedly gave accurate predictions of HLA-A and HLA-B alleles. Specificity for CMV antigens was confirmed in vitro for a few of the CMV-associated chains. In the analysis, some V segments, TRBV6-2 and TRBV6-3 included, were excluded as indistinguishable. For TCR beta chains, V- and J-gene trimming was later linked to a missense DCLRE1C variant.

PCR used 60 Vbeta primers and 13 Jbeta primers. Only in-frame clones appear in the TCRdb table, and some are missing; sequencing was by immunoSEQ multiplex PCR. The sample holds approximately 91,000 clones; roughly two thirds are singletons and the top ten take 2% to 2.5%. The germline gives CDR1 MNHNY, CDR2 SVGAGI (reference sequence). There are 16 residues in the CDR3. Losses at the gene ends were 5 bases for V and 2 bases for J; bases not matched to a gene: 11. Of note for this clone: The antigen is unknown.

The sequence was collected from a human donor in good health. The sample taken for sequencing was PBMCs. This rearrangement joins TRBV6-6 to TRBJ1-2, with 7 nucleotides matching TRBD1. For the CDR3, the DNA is TGTGCCAGCAGTGCCCAACCGGGACAGAGAAACTATGGCTACACCTTC. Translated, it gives CASSAQPGQRNYGYTF.